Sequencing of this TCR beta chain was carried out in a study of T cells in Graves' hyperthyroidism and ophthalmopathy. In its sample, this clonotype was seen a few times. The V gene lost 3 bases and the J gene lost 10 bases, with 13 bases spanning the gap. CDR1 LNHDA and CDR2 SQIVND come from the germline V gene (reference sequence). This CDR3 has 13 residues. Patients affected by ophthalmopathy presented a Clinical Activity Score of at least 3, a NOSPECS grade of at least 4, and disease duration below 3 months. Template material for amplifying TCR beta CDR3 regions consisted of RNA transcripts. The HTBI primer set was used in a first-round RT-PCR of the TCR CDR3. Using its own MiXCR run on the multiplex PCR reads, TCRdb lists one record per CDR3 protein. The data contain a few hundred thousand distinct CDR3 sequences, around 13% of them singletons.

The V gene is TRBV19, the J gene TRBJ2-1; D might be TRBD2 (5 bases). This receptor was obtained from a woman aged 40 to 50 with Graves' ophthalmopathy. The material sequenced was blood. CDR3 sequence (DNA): TGTGCCAGTAGTATGTTCGGGAACGGAGAGCAGTTCTTC. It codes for CASSMFGNGEQFF.